This T cell receptor beta chain came from a study of blood T cells in healthy people across ages. V lost 2 bases and J 6 bases, leaving 13 bases between the germline ends. Germline CDR1 MDHEN, CDR2 SYDVKM. The CDR3 runs to 14 residues. A second PCR, run for roughly 7 to 12 cycles, used a sample-barcoded 5' primer plus a J-beta primer mix. TCRdb called the 5' RACE reads again in MiXCR, with one record for every CDR3 protein. This repertoire shows about 930,000 distinct CDR3 sequences, approximately 32% found once; its top ten account for roughly 10%. The sample was also reused in another study, on T cells of mothers and their children.

The genes are TRBV28 and TRBJ1-2; D is possibly TRBD1 (5 bases). Material for sequencing was blood. The TCR sequence derives from a woman aged 40-49 years in good health. The chain's CDR3 is CASSLGGPIDGYTF. CDR3 in DNA: TGTGCCAGCAGTTTAGGGGGACCTATAGATGGCTACACCTTC.